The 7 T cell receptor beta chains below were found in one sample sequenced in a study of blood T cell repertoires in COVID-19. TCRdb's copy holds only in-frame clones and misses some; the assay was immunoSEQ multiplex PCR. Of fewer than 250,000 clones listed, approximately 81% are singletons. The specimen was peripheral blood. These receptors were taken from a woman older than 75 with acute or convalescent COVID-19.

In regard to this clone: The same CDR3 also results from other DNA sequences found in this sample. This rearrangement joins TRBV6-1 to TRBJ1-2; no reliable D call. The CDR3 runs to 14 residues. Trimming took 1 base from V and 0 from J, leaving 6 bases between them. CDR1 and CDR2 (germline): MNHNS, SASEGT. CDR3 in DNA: TGTGCCAGCAGTGAAGGAAGCTCTAACTATGGCTACACCTTC. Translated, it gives CASSEGSSNYGYTF.

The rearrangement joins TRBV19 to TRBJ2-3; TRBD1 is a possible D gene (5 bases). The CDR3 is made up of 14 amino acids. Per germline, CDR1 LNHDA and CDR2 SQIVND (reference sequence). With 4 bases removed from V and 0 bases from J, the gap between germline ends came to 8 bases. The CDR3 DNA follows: TGTGCCAGTAGTAGTCAGGGAAGCACAGATACGCAGTATTTT. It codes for CASSSQGSTDTQYF.

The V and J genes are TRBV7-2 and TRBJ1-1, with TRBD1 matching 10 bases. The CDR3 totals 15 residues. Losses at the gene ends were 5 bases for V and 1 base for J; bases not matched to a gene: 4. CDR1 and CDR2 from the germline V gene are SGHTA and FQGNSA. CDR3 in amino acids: CASSRRQGANTEAFF. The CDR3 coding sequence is TGTGCCAGCAGCAGACGACAGGGGGCGAACACTGAAGCTTTCTTT.

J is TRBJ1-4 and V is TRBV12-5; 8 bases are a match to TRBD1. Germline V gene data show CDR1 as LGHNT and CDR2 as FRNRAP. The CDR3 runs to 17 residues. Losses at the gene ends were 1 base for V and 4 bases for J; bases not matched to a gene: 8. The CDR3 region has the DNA TGTGCTAGTGGTTTGGCCGACAGGGGATCAAGTAATGAAAAACTGTTTTTT. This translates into CASGLADRGSSNEKLFF.

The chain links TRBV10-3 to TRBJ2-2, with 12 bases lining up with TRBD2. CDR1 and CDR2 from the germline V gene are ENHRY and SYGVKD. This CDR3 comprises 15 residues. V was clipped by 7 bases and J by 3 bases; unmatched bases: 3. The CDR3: CAIMGTSGHTGELFF. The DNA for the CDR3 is TGTGCCATCATGGGGACTAGCGGGCACACCGGGGAGCTGTTTTTT.

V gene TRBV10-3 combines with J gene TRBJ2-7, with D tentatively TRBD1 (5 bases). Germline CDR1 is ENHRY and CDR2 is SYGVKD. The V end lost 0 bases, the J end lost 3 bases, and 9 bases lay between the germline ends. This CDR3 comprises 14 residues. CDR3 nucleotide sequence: TGTGCCATCAGTGAGTCCTCAGGGAACTACGAGCAGTACTTC. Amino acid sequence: CAISESSGNYEQYF.

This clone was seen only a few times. The CDR3 loop reads CASSRGHISGANVLTF. The CDR3 region has the DNA TGTGCCAGCAGTCGTGGACACATCTCTGGGGCCAACGTCCTGACTTTC. This sequence joins TRBV11-3 and TRBJ2-6; possibly TRBD1 for D (5 bases). CDR1 is SGHNT and CDR2 is YENEEA in the germline V gene. The CDR3 extends over 16 amino acids. V was cut by 6 bases and J by 0 bases, with 12 bases left in between.